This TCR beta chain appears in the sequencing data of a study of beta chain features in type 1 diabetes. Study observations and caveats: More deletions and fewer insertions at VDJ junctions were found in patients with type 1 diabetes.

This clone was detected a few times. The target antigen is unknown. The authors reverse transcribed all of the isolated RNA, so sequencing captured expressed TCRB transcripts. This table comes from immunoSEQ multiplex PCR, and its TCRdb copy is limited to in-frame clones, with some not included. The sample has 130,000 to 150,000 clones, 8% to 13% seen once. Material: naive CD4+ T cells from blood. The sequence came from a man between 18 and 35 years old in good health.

For the CDR3, the DNA is TGCGCCAGCAGCCCACAGGGGGGTGTGAACTATGGCTACACCTTC. Translating gives CASSPQGGVNYGYTF. This chain connects TRBV4-3 to TRBJ1-2, with 8 bases lining up with TRBD1. Germline CDR1 reads LGHNA; CDR2 reads YSLEER. The CDR3 totals 15 residues. With 4 bases clipped from V and 2 bases from J, the junction kept 6 bases outside the gene matches.